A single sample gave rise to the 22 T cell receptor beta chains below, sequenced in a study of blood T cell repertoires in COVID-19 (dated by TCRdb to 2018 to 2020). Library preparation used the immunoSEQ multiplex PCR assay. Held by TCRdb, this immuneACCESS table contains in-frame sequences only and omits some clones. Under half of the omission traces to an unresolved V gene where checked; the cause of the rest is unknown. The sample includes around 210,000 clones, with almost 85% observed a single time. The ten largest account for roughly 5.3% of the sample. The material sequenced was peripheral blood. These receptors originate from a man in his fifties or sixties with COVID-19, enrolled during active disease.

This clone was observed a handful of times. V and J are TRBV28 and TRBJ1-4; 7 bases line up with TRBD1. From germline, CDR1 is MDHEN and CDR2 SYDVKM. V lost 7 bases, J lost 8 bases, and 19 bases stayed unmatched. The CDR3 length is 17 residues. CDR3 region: CASTTRKGADEQEKLFF. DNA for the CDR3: TGTGCCAGCACCACGAGGAAGGGGGCCGATGAACAAGAAAAACTGTTTTTT.

CDR3 nucleotide sequence: TGTGCCAGCAGTCCAAACCCGGGAGACTCCTACGAGCAGTACTTC. Translating gives CASSPNPGDSYEQYF. The rearrangement uses TRBV2 and TRBJ2-7, with D possibly TRBD2 on 6 matching bases. CDR3 length: 15 amino acids. Trimming took off 5 bases at V and 0 bases at J, with 14 bases between the two ends. Per germline, CDR1 SNHLY and CDR2 FYNNEI.

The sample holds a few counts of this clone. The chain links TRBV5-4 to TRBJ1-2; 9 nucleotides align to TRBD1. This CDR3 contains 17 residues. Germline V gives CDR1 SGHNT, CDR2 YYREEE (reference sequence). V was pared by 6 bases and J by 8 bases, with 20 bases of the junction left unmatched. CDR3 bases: TGTGCCAGCACTACTGGACCCACCGGGACAGGGATGAAGGGCTACACCTTC. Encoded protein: CASTTGPTGTGMKGYTF.

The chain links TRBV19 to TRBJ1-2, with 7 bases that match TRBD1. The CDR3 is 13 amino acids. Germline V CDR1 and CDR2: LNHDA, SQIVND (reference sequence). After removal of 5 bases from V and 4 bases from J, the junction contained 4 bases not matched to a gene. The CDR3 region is CASSSQGGYGYTF. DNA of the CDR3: TGTGCCAGTAGTTCGCAGGGGGGCTATGGCTACACCTTC.

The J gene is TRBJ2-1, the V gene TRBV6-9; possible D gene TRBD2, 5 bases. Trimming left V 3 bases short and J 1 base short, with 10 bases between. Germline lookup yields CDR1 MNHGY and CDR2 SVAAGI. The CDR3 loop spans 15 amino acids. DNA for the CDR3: TGTGCCAGCAGTTACAGGCGGGTGTCCTACAATGAGCAGTTCTTC. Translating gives CASSYRRVSYNEQFF.

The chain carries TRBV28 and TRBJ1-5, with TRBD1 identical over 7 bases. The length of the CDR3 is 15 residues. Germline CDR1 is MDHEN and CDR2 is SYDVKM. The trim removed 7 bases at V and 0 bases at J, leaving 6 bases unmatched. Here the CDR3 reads CASNTGVVSNQPQHF. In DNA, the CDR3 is TGTGCCAGCAATACAGGGGTAGTTAGCAATCAGCCCCAGCATTTT.

CDR3 loop: CASSAGTGVGEQFF. CDR3 coding DNA: TGCGCCAGCAGTGCCGGGACAGGGGTTGGTGAGCAGTTCTTC. The chain carries TRBV10-1 and TRBJ2-1; 10 nucleotides agree with TRBD1. Germline CDR1 reads WNHNN; CDR2 reads SYGVQD (reference sequence). J lost 9 bases, V lost 4 bases, and 6 bases had no gene match. The CDR3 has 14 amino acids.

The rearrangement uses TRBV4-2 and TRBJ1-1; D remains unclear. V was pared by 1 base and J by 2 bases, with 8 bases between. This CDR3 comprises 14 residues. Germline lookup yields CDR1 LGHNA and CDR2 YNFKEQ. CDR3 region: CASSQVAVNTEAFF. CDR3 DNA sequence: TGTGCCAGCAGCCAAGTCGCAGTTAACACTGAAGCTTTCTTT.

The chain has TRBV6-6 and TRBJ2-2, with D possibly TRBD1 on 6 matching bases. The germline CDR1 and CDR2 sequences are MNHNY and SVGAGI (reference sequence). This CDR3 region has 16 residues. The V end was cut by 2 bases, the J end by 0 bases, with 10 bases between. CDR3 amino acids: CASSYPRTANTGELFF. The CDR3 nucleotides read TGTGCCAGCAGTTACCCCCGGACAGCGAACACCGGGGAGCTGTTTTTT.

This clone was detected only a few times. The DNA for the CDR3 is TGTGCCACCAGTGATTACAGGAATGACTATGGCTACACCTTC. Its protein product is CATSDYRNDYGYTF. This chain joins TRBV24-1 and TRBJ1-2, with D possibly matching TRBD1 (5 bases). Germline V gene data show CDR1 as KGHDR and CDR2 as SFDVKD. The CDR3 totals 14 residues. V was trimmed by 2 bases and J by 3 bases, leaving 9 bases between them.

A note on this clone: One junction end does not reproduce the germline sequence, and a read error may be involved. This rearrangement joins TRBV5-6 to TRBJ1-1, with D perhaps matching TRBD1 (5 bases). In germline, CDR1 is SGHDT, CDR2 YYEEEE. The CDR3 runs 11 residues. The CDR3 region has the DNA TGTGCCAGCTCCGGGAGGCAGGGCCGGTTTTTT. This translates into CASSGRQGRFF.

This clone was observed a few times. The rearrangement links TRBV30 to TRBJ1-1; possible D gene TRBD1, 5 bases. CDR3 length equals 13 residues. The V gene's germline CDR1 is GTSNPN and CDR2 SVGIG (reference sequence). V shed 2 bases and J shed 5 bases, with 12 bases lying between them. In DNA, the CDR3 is TGTGCCTGGAGTCCTCGTCGACAGACTGAAGCTTTCTTT. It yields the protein CAWSPRRQTEAFF.

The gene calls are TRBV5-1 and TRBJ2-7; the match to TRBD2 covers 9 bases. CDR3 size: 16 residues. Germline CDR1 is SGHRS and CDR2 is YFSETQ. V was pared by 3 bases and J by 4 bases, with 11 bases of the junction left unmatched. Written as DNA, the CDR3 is TGCGCCAGCAGCTCCCAACACTCGACTAGCGGATACGAGCAGTACTTC. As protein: CASSSQHSTSGYEQYF.

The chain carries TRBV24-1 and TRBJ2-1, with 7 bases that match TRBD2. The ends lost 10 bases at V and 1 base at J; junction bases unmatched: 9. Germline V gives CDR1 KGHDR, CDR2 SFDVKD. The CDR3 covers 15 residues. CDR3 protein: CATKAGNPSYNEQFF. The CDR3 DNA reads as TGTGCCACTAAAGCGGGGAACCCGTCCTACAATGAGCAGTTCTTC.

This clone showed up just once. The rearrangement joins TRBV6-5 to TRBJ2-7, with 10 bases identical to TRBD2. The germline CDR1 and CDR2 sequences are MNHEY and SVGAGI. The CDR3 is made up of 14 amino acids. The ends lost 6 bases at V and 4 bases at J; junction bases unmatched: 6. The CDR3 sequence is CASSGNSGGYEQYF. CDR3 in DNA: TGTGCCAGCAGCGGTAATAGCGGGGGGTACGAGCAGTACTTC.

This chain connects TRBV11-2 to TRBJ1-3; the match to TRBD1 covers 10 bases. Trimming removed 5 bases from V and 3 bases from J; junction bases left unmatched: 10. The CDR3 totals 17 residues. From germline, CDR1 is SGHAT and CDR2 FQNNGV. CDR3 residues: CASSPRGQGKYGNTIYF. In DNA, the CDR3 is TGTGCCAGCAGCCCCAGGGGACAGGGGAAATATGGAAACACCATATATTTT.

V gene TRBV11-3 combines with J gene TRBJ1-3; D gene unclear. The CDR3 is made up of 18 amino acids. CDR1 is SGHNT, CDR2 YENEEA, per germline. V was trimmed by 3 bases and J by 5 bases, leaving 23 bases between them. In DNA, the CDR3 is TGTGCCAGCAGCTTTGCCCCTCCCGGGGAAGAAAGAAGAAACACCATATATTTT. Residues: CASSFAPPGEERRNTIYF.

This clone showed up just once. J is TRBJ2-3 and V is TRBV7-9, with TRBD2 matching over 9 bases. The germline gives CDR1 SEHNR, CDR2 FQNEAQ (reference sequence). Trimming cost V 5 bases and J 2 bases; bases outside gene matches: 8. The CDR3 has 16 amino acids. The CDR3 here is CASSPPSGGITDTQYF. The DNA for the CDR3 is TGTGCCAGCAGCCCTCCCAGCGGGGGGATCACAGATACGCAGTATTTT.

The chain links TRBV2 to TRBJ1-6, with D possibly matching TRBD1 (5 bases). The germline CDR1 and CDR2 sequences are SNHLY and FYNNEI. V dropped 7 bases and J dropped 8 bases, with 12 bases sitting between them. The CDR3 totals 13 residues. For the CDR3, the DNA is TGTGCCAGCAACGTCGGGGGGGATTCACCCCTCCACTTT. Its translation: CASNVGGDSPLHF. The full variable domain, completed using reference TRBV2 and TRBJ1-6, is EPEVTQTPSHQVTQMGQEVILRCVPISNHLYFYWYRQILGQKVEFLVSFYNNEISEKSEIFDDQFSVERPDGSNFTLKIRSTKLEDSAMYFCASNVGGDSPLHFGNGTRLTVT.

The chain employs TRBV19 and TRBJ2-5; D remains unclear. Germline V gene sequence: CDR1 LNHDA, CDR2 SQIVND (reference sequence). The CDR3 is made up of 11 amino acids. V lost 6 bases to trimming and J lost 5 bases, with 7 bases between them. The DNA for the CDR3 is TGTGCCAGTAGGGCGAGGGAGACCCAGTACTTC. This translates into CASRARETQYF.

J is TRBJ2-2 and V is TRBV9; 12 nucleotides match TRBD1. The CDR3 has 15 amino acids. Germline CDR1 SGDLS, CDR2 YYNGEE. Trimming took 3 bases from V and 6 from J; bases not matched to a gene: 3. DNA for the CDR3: TGTGCCAGCAGCGCAGGGACAGGGGGCCCCGGGGAGCTGTTTTTT. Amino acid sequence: CASSAGTGGPGELFF.

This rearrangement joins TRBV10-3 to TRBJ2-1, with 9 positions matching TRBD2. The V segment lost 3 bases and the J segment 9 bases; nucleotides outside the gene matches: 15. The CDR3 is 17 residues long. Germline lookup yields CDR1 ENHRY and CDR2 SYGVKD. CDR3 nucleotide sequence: TGTGCCATCAGTGAATCCTCGCGGGGGGGGCCGAAGGGTGAGCAGTTCTTC. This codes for CAISESSRGGPKGEQFF.